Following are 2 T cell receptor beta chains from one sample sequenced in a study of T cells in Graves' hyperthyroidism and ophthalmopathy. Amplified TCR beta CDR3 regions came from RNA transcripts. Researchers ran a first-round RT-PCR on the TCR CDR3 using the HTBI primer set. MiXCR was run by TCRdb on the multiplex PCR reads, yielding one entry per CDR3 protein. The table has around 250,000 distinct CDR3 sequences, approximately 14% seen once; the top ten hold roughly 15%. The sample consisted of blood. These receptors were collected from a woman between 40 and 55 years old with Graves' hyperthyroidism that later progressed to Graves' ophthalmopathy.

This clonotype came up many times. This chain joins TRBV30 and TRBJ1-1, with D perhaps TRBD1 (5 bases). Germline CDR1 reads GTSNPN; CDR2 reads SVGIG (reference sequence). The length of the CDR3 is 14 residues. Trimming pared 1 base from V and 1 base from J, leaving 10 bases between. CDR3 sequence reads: CAWSEGVWNTEAFF. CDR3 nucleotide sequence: TGTGCCTGGAGTGAAGGGGTCTGGAACACTGAAGCTTTCTTT.

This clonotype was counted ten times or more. CDR3 DNA: TGTGCCAGCAGTTTTAGCGGAGCCACAGATACGCAGTATTTT. Protein: CASSFSGATDTQYF. This rearrangement joins TRBV28 to TRBJ2-3; possible D gene TRBD2, 6 bases. CDR1 and CDR2 (germline): MDHEN, SYDVKM. This CDR3 is built from 14 residues. The V and J ends lost 3 bases and 2 bases respectively, with 9 bases between them.